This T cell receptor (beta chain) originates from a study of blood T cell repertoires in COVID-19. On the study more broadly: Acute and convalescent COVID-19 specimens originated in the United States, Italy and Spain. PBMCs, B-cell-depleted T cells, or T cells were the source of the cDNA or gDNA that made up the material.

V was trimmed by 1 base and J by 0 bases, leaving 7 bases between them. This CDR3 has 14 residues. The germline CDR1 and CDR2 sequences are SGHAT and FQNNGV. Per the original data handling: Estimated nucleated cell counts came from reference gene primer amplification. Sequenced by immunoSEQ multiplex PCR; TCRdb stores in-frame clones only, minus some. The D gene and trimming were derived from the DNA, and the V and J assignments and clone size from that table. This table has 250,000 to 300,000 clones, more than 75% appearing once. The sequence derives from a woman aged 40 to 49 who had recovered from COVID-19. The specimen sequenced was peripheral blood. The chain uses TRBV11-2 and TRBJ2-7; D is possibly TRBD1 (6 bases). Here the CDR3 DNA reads TGTGCCAGCAGCTTAGGAGGGGGCTCCTACGAGCAGTACTTC. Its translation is CASSLGGGSYEQYF.